One and the same sample provided the 9 T cell receptor beta chains below, sequenced in a study of cytomegalovirus exposure and HLA in healthy donors. The PCR contained 60 Vbeta and 13 Jbeta primers. Data came from immunoSEQ multiplex PCR; TCRdb stores just in-frame clones and leaves some out. The data contain about 160,000 clones, about 81% of them singletons. The material sequenced was PBMCs. These receptor sequences come from a girl aged 2 to 9 in good health and CMV-seropositive.

The V call is TRBV28, the J call TRBJ2-7; no clear D gene. The CDR3 runs 11 residues. Trimming took off 5 bases at V and 3 bases at J, with 5 bases between the two ends. Germline lookup yields CDR1 MDHEN and CDR2 SYDVKM. DNA of the CDR3: TGTGCCAGCAGTCGCGTCTACGAGCAGTACTTC. It translates to CASSRVYEQYF. The variable domain in full, with the rest retrieved from reference TRBV28 and TRBJ2-7, is DVKVTQSSRYLVKRTGEKVFLECVQDMDHENMFWYRQDPGLGLRLIYFSYDVKMKEKGDIPEGYSVSREKKERFSLILESASTNQTSMYLCASSRVYEQYFGPGTRLTVT.

The rearrangement joins TRBV28 to TRBJ1-5; weak D call: TRBD1 (6 bases). V dropped 11 bases and J dropped 1 base, with 9 bases sitting between them. Per the germline V gene, CDR1 is MDHEN and CDR2 is SYDVKM. The CDR3 runs 12 residues. The CDR3 nucleotides are TGTGCCGGACAGCCAAGCAATCAGCCCCAGCATTTT. This translates into CAGQPSNQPQHF.

The rearrangement joins TRBV5-1 to TRBJ1-3; perhaps TRBD1 as D (5 bases). Per germline, CDR1 SGHRS and CDR2 YFSETQ. Between the trimmed V and J ends, which lost 1 base and 0 bases, there was a span of 14 bases. The length of the CDR3 is 17 residues. The CDR3 here is CASSLLQGSSSGNTIYF. As DNA, the CDR3 is TGCGCCAGCAGCTTGCTTCAGGGATCGAGCTCTGGAAACACCATATATTTT.

This clone was recorded once. The V gene is TRBV30, the J gene TRBJ2-1; D not resolved. V was cut by 8 bases and J by 0 bases, with 11 bases left in between. Germline loops: CDR1 GTSNPN, CDR2 SVGIG (reference sequence). The CDR3 is 13 residues long. The CDR3 nucleotides are TGTGCCCTCACGCTTAGCTCCTACAATGAGCAGTTCTTC. This sequence encodes CALTLSSYNEQFF.

The rearrangement joins TRBV19 to TRBJ2-5; 7 nucleotides line up with TRBD2. The CDR3 length is 14 residues. After removal of 4 bases from V and 1 base from J, the junction contained 3 bases not matched to a gene. The germline gives CDR1 LNHDA, CDR2 SQIVND (reference sequence). The CDR3 reads CASSSSSGQETQYF. The CDR3 nucleotides read TGTGCCAGTAGTAGCTCTAGCGGCCAAGAGACCCAGTACTTC.

This chain uses TRBV5-1 with TRBJ2-1, with D maybe TRBD2 (5 bases). Germline CDR1 is SGHRS and CDR2 is YFSETQ. V was clipped by 9 bases and J by 10 bases, with 23 bases between them. This CDR3 is 14 amino acids long. The CDR3 spells CATCAEPGIREQFF. CDR3 nucleotide sequence: TGCGCCACGTGTGCGGAGCCGGGAATAAGGGAGCAGTTCTTC. The whole variable domain, filled in from reference TRBV5-1 and TRBJ2-1, reads KAGVTQTPRYLIKTRGQQVTLSCSPISGHRSVSWYQQTPGQGLQFLFEYFSETQRNKGNFPGRFSGRQFSNSRSEMNVSTLELGDSALYLCATCAEPGIREQFFGPGTRLTVL.

This rearrangement joins TRBV13 to TRBJ1-1; 9 bases agree with TRBD1. The ends lost 4 bases at V and 3 bases at J; junction bases unmatched: 3. The CDR3 contains 14 residues. Germline CDR1 and CDR2: PRHDT and FYEKMQ (reference sequence). This CDR3 reads CASSYRGLYTEAFF. The CDR3 nucleotides are TGTGCCAGCAGCTACAGGGGGCTCTACACTGAAGCTTTCTTT.

The chain uses TRBV6-5 and TRBJ2-7; D remains ambiguous. The V gene's germline CDR1 is MNHEY and CDR2 SVGAGI. Trimming pared 8 bases from V and 3 bases from J, leaving 14 bases between. This CDR3 region has 13 residues. CDR3 protein: CASGGAEHYEQYF. The CDR3 DNA reads as TGTGCCAGCGGTGGAGCCGAACACTACGAGCAGTACTTC.

The chain has TRBV28 and TRBJ2-7; 9 bases agree with TRBD1. V shed 6 bases, J shed 7 bases, and the junction held 16 bases outside the gene matches. This CDR3 is 16 amino acids long. Germline V gene sequence: CDR1 MDHEN, CDR2 SYDVKM. CDR3 sequence reads: CASRQESGTGRWEQYF. The CDR3 DNA sequence: TGTGCCAGCAGGCAAGAATCCGGGACAGGGAGGTGGGAGCAGTACTTC. The full variable domain, rest sourced from reference TRBV28 and TRBJ2-7, is DVKVTQSSRYLVKRTGEKVFLECVQDMDHENMFWYRQDPGLGLRLIYFSYDVKMKEKGDIPEGYSVSREKKERFSLILESASTNQTSMYLCASRQESGTGRWEQYFGPGTRLTVT.